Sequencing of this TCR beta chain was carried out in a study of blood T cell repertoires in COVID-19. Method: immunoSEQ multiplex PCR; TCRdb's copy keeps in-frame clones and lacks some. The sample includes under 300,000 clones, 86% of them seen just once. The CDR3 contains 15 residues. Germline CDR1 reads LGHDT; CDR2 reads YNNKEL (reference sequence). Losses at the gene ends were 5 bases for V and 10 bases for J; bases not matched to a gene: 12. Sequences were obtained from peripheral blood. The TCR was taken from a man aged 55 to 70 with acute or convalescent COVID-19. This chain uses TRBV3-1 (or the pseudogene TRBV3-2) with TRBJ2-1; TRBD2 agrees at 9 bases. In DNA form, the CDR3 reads TGTGCCAGCAGCTCCAGGGGAGTAGCGGGGGTCGAGCAGTTCTTC. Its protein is CASSSRGVAGVEQFF.